The 24 T cell receptor beta chains reported below all come from one sample, sequenced in a study of blood T cell repertoires in COVID-19. Some clones are missing from TCRdb's copy, which holds only in-frame ones; the method was immunoSEQ multiplex PCR. The data contain a few hundred thousand clones, less than 85% of them singletons. Source material: peripheral blood. The receptors were sampled from a woman younger than 35 with acute or convalescent COVID-19.

The chain couples TRBV6-5 to TRBJ1-2, with 7 bases identical to TRBD1. This CDR3 has 13 amino acids. Germline CDR1 reads MNHEY; CDR2 reads SVGAGI. V shed 8 bases, J shed 3 bases, and the junction held 6 bases outside the gene matches. CDR3 bases: TGTGCCAGCTCAAACGGACAGGACTATGGCTACACCTTC. This codes for CASSNGQDYGYTF.

V is TRBV7-8 and J is TRBJ2-3; 10 bases align to TRBD2. This CDR3 region has 15 residues. CDR1 and CDR2 from the germline V gene are SGHVS and FQNEAQ. The J segment lost 1 base and the V segment lost 5 bases, leaving 3 bases of the junction unmatched. The CDR3 DNA follows: TGTGCCAGCAGCCCCGGGACTAGCGGCACAGATACGCAGTATTTT. It yields the protein CASSPGTSGTDTQYF.

The rearrangement links TRBV7-2 to TRBJ2-2; D is ambiguous. V shed 5 bases and J shed 6 bases, with 13 bases lying between them. Germline values: CDR1 SGHTA, CDR2 FQGNSA. The CDR3 is made up of 14 amino acids. CDR3 sequence (DNA): TGTGCCAGCAGCACGCAATTAGCATCCGGGGAGCTGTTTTTT. It encodes CASSTQLASGELFF.

The chain employs TRBV7-9 and TRBJ2-7, with 9 bases identical to TRBD2. Germline V CDR1 and CDR2: SEHNR, FQNEAQ (reference sequence). The CDR3 covers 16 residues. Unmatched junction bases numbered 13, after V lost 5 bases and J lost 5 bases. CDR3 residues: CASSLLIAGDLNEQYF. The CDR3 nucleotides read TGTGCCAGCAGCCTGCTAATAGCGGGAGACCTGAACGAGCAGTACTTC.

This CDR3 reads CASSLARRLHSYEQYF. The CDR3 nucleotides are TGTGCCAGCAGCTTGGCCCGGAGACTACACTCCTACGAGCAGTACTTC. The rearrangement links TRBV5-6 to TRBJ2-7; perhaps TRBD2 as D (5 bases). V shed 0 bases and J shed 0 bases, with 13 bases lying between them. The V gene's germline CDR1 is SGHDT and CDR2 YYEEEE. The CDR3 loop spans 16 amino acids.

The chain combines TRBV4-1 with TRBJ2-7, with a tentative D call TRBD1 (5 bases). This CDR3 is built from 14 residues. V was trimmed by 5 bases and J by 0 bases, leaving 11 bases between them. Germline lookup yields CDR1 MGHRA and CDR2 YSYEKL. As DNA, the CDR3 is TGCGCCAGCAGCATCCGGACAAGCTCCTACGAGCAGTACTTC. It yields the protein CASSIRTSSYEQYF.

The chain is built from TRBV25-1 and TRBJ2-7, with D possibly matching TRBD2 (6 bases). This CDR3 has 16 amino acids. Trimming left V 5 bases short and J 2 bases short, with 19 bases between. Per germline, CDR1 MGHDK and CDR2 SYGVNS. The CDR3 here is CASSPLGGPEAYEQYF. In nucleotides, the CDR3 is TGTGCCAGCAGTCCTCTGGGGGGACCCGAGGCCTACGAGCAGTACTTC.

The J gene is TRBJ1-2, the V gene TRBV9; TRBD1 might be the D (6 bases). V lost 4 bases and J 6 bases, leaving 16 bases between the germline ends. The CDR3 totals 14 residues. Germline lookup yields CDR1 SGDLS and CDR2 YYNGEE. The CDR3 loop reads CASSRSAGGHGYTF. CDR3 DNA sequence: TGTGCCAGCAGCCGTAGTGCGGGGGGCCATGGCTACACCTTC. The full variable domain, its missing parts supplied by reference TRBV9 and TRBJ1-2, is DSGVTQTPKHLITATGQRVTLRCSPRSGDLSVYWYQQSLDQGLQFLIQYYNGEERAKGNILERFSAQQFPDLHSELNLSSLELGDSALYFCASSRSAGGHGYTFGSGTRLTVV.

The chain has TRBV7-3 and TRBJ2-1; D gene uncertain. Germline V CDR1 and CDR2: SGHTA, FQGTGA. This CDR3 has 15 amino acids. The ends were cut back, 1 base at V and 6 bases at J, with 13 bases in the middle. The CDR3 nucleotides are TGTGCCAGCAGCTTAAGCCGGAGAGGCGGCAATGAGCAGTTCTTC. Protein product: CASSLSRRGGNEQFF.

The chain employs TRBV12-3 or TRBV12-4 and TRBJ2-7; 8 bases align to TRBD1. V was pared by 8 bases and J by 4 bases, with 7 bases of the junction left unmatched. This CDR3 contains 13 residues. The CDR3 protein is CASSPGGRYEQYF. In DNA, the CDR3 is TGTGCCAGCTCTCCAGGGGGCCGGTACGAGCAGTACTTC.

The V and J genes are TRBV14 and TRBJ2-1, with TRBD2 identical over 9 bases. Germline CDR1 reads SGHDN; CDR2 reads FVKESK. This CDR3 region has 13 residues. Trimming at V came to 4 bases and at J to 9 bases, leaving 4 bases not matched to a gene. The CDR3 loop is CASSPRGGGEQFF. The CDR3 region has the DNA TGTGCCAGCAGCCCGCGGGGGGGCGGTGAGCAGTTCTTC.

This clone was counted a few times. The V and J genes are TRBV19 and TRBJ1-1; 9 bases agree with TRBD1. Unmatched junction bases numbered 8, after V lost 5 bases and J lost 7 bases. Germline lookup yields CDR1 LNHDA and CDR2 SQIVND (reference sequence). The CDR3 has 14 residues. The CDR3, as DNA: TGTGCCAGTAGTCCTACAGGGGGCGCGGGTGAAGCTTTCTTT. Encoded protein: CASSPTGGAGEAFF. Filled out from reference TRBV19 and TRBJ1-1, the complete variable domain reads DGGITQSPKYLFRKEGQNVTLSCEQNLNHDAMYWYRQDPGQGLRLIYYSQIVNDFQKGDIAEGYSVSREKKESFPLTVTSAQKNPTAFYLCASSPTGGAGEAFFGQGTRLTVV.

This chain connects TRBV5-6 to TRBJ2-5, with D perhaps TRBD1 (6 bases). The germline V gene has CDR1 SGHDT and CDR2 YYEEEE. V gave up 0 bases and J gave up 2 bases, with 11 bases separating them. This CDR3 region has 15 residues. The CDR3 is CASSLEVGGQETQYF. The CDR3 DNA follows: TGTGCCAGCAGCTTGGAGGTAGGGGGTCAAGAGACCCAGTACTTC.

V and J are TRBV7-9 and TRBJ2-3; D unclear. Germline V gene sequence: CDR1 SEHNR, CDR2 FQNEAQ (reference sequence). Trimming cost V 1 base and J 0 bases, with 11 bases left between them. The CDR3 extends over 16 amino acids. The DNA for the CDR3 is TGTGCCAGCAGCTTAGGGGTGCGGAAGAGCACAGATACGCAGTATTTT. Translation: CASSLGVRKSTDTQYF.

The chain employs TRBV27 and TRBJ2-7; D possibly corresponds to TRBD2 (6 bases). This CDR3 region has 12 residues. Per the germline V gene, CDR1 is MNHEY and CDR2 is SMNVEV (reference sequence). V was cut by 5 bases and J by 3 bases, with 8 bases left in between. The CDR3 region has the DNA TGTGCCAGCAGTCGGGGAGGCTACGAGCAGTACTTC. It yields the protein CASSRGGYEQYF.

The genes are TRBV7-8 and TRBJ1-5, with 10 bases lining up with TRBD1. The CDR3 length is 16 residues. Germline-derived CDR1 and CDR2 are SGHVS and FQNEAQ. The V gene end was trimmed by 2 bases and the J gene end by 5 bases; junction bases not matched to a gene: 6. CDR3 loop: CASSLYGTGVHQPQHF. In nucleotides, the CDR3 is TGTGCCAGCAGCTTATACGGGACAGGGGTCCATCAGCCCCAGCATTTT.

DNA of the CDR3: TGTGCCAGCAGCACTCCGGCCTCCGGGACAGATACGCAGTATTTT. Residues: CASSTPASGTDTQYF. V usage is TRBV3-1 (or the pseudogene TRBV3-2) and J usage is TRBJ2-3; unclear D gene. There are 15 residues in the CDR3. Trimming stripped 5 bases from V and 3 bases from J, with 15 bases between. Germline lookup yields CDR1 LGHDT and CDR2 YNNKEL (reference sequence).

The rearrangement joins TRBV4-2 to TRBJ2-7, with TRBD2 matching 11 bases. The CDR3 totals 16 residues. Germline V gene data show CDR1 as LGHNA and CDR2 as YNFKEQ. The V gene end was trimmed by 2 bases and the J gene end by 3 bases; junction bases not matched to a gene: 6. The CDR3 sequence is CASSQTNSGRVYEQYF. CDR3 sequence (DNA): TGTGCCAGCAGCCAAACCAATAGCGGGAGGGTCTACGAGCAGTACTTC.

This clone showed up just once. This rearrangement joins TRBV11-2 to TRBJ2-5; TRBD1 aligns across 9 bases. Looked up from germline, CDR1 is SGHAT and CDR2 is FQNNGV. CDR3 length: 15 amino acids. The V segment lost 1 base and the J segment 5 bases; nucleotides outside the gene matches: 5. CDR3 in amino acids: CASSLGTGEGETQYF. The CDR3 nucleotides are TGTGCCAGCAGCTTAGGGACAGGGGAGGGGGAGACCCAGTACTTC. Together with reference TRBV11-2 and TRBJ2-5, the CDR3 gives the full variable domain: EAGVAQSPRYKIIEKRQSVAFWCNPISGHATLYWYQQILGQGPKLLIQFQNNGVVDDSQLPKDRFSAERLKGVDSTLKIQPAKLEDSAVYLCASSLGTGEGETQYFGPGTRLLVL.

This chain links TRBV11-2 with TRBJ2-7; tentatively, D is TRBD1 (6 bases). Germline CDR1 is SGHAT and CDR2 is FQNNGV. Trimming took 0 bases from V and 3 from J, leaving 12 bases between them. CDR3 length: 15 amino acids. CDR3 nucleotide sequence: TGTGCCAGCAGCTTAGAGTGGGGGCTCAGCTACGAGCAGTACTTC. Protein product: CASSLEWGLSYEQYF.

The rearrangement links TRBV7-3 to TRBJ1-2; 10 nucleotides match TRBD1. Germline assignment: CDR1 SGHTA and CDR2 FQGTGA. V lost 5 bases, J lost 5 bases, and 8 bases stayed unmatched. The CDR3 sequence is 15 residues long. The CDR3, as DNA: TGTGCCAGCAGCATCCGGGACAGGGGTTCTTATGGCTACACCTTC. Amino acids: CASSIRDRGSYGYTF.

The chain employs TRBV5-1 and TRBJ1-3, with D possibly TRBD1 on 5 matching bases. The V and J ends lost 2 bases and 0 bases respectively, with 12 bases between them. This CDR3 contains 16 residues. Germline V lookup: CDR1 SGHRS, CDR2 YFSETQ. The CDR3 region is CASSLGRATSGNTIYF. CDR3 DNA sequence: TGCGCCAGCAGCTTAGGCAGGGCCACCTCTGGAAACACCATATATTTT.

The chain joins TRBV5-1 to TRBJ2-3, with D possibly TRBD2 on 5 matching bases. Trimming removed 4 bases at V and 6 bases at J, with 15 bases between. The CDR3 length is 14 residues. Germline V CDR1 and CDR2: SGHRS, YFSETQ. The CDR3: CASSPGLRRDTQYF. Here the CDR3 DNA reads TGCGCCAGCAGCCCCGGACTGAGACGGGATACGCAGTATTTT.

The rearrangement joins TRBV7-2 to TRBJ1-5, with D maybe TRBD1 (5 bases). Germline V lookup: CDR1 SGHTA, CDR2 FQGNSA. V lost 2 bases and J lost 4, with 15 bases in between. This CDR3 has 16 amino acids. Here the CDR3 reads CASSLLSGQGNQPQHF. The CDR3 DNA is TGTGCCAGCAGCTTATTATCGGGTCAGGGAAATCAGCCCCAGCATTTT.